This TCR beta chain was sequenced in a study of T cell changes during pregnancy in multiple sclerosis. Assay used: immunoSEQ multiplex PCR; TCRdb lists only in-frame clones, some missing. This table has about 51,000 clones, about 92% appearing once. The V gene's germline CDR1 is PRHDT and CDR2 FYEKMQ (reference sequence). CDR3 size: 17 residues. Unmatched junction bases numbered 13, after V lost 4 bases and J lost 4 bases. The specimen was peripheral blood, collected in the second trimester of pregnancy. The chain joins TRBV13 to TRBJ2-3, with 8 bases that match TRBD1. This TCR was recovered from a female donor with multiple sclerosis, enrolled in a pregnancy study. The CDR3 sequence: CASSYPAWTGFPDTQYF. The CDR3 DNA is TGTGCCAGCAGCTACCCGGCGTGGACAGGGTTTCCAGATACGCAGTATTTT.